The entry below describes one T cell receptor (beta chain). A much more abundant neighbour one base away suggests this may be a read error. The conserved phenylalanine or tryptophan normally closing the CDR3 is absent here, so this likely arose from a read error. These data are taken from a study of early T cells in non-severe SARS-CoV-2 infection. Per the germline V gene, CDR1 is SQVTM and CDR2 is ANQGSEA. V dropped 4 bases and J dropped 6 bases, with 9 bases sitting between them. The CDR3 contains 11 residues. A single record per CDR3 protein comes from TCRdb applying MiXCR to the 5' RACE reads. The repertoire holds around 53,000 distinct CDR3 sequences, with approximately 9.4% as singletons.

The clonotype comes from an adult who was a healthcare worker with PCR-confirmed SARS-CoV-2 infection or an uninfected control (not recorded which). V and J are TRBV29-1 and TRBJ1-2; D remains ambiguous. Material for sequencing was whole blood. CDR3 loop: CSVGTFDGYTS. Here the CDR3 DNA reads TGCAGCGTTGGGACTTTTGATGGCTACACCTCC.